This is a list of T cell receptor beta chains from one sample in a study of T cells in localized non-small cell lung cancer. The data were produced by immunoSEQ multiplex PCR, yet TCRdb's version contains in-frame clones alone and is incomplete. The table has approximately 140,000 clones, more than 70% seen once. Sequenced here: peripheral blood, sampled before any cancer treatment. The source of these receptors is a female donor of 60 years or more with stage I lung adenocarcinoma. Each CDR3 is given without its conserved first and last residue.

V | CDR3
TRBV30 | AWREGLAGIYEQY
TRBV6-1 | ASSERQGKQANVLT
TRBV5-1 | ASSYGGAGNTIY
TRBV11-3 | ASSSVATGELF
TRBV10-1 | ASSGVRGETQY
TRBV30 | AWSAGGYGYT
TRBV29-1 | SVSGGRTEAF
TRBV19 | ASSVLLGGRPQH
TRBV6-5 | ASREFGQINTEAF
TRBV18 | ASSPAWGEQF
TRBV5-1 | ASSLGRVTTDTQY